Listed below are T cell receptor beta chains from one sample, sequenced in a study of blood T cells in healthy people across ages. A single record per CDR3 protein comes from TCRdb applying MiXCR to the 5' RACE reads. The top ten clones hold 15% to 20% of a sample with around 800,000 distinct CDR3 sequences, 35% to 60% of them seen once. Specimen: blood. These receptors were taken from an elderly man in good health. Each CDR3 is given with its conserved first and last residue. The D gene is left open where the match is weak. A row's size may be missing; if present it is once, few, many or a size class.

d_call,clone_size,j_call,v_call,cdr3_nt,cdr3_aa
-,-,TRBJ1-2,TRBV10-3,TGTGCCATCAGCGGGGACGGAGTCTCTGGCTACACCTTC,CAISGDGVSGYTF
-,few,TRBJ1-4,TRBV7-6,TGTGCCAGCAGCTATGGGGGGAAATCCCAAGAACTGTTTTTT,CASSYGGKSQELFF
TRBD1,-,TRBJ1-2,TRBV7-3,TGTGCCAGCAGCTTAACTCCGGGACAGGTGGATGGCTACACCTTC,CASSLTPGQVDGYTF
-,once,TRBJ2-2,TRBV9,TGTGCCAGCAGCCCTAGTGGGGCCACGAACACCGGGGAGCTGTTTTTT,CASSPSGATNTGELFF
TRBD1,-,TRBJ1-5,TRBV9,TGTGCCAGCAGCAAGACAGGGGGGGACCAGCCCCAGCATTTT,CASSKTGGDQPQHF
TRBD2,-,TRBJ2-5,TRBV11-3,TGTGCCAGCAGCAAGGGACGAGCGGGAAACTCTGAGCAGTACTTC,CASSKGRAGNSEQYF
-,few,TRBJ2-7,TRBV29-1,TGCAGCGTTGCGCAGGGTAGGTCCTACGAGCAGTACTTC,CSVAQGRSYEQYF
-,-,TRBJ1-1,TRBV27,TGTGCCAGCAGTTTACAGGGTGGTGGTGGCACTGAAGCTTTCTTT,CASSLQGGGGTEAFF
-,-,TRBJ2-1,TRBV5-1,TGCGCCAGCAGCCCGGGACAGCTTGTCCAAAGGCCCGGGGGGGGCAATGAGCAGTTCTTC,CASSPGQLVQRPGGGNEQFF
-,-,TRBJ1-5,TRBV3-1,TGTGCCAGCAGCCAAGGGTGGGAAGGAGGCAATCAGCCCCAGCATTTT,CASSQGWEGGNQPQHF
-,-,TRBJ2-2,TRBV7-3,TGTGCCAGCAGCCCACACAGGGAAGGCGGGGAGCTGTTTTTT,CASSPHREGGELFF
-,-,TRBJ2-5,TRBV28,TGTGTCACCGAAGCCGCAATTCAAGAGACCCAGTACTTC,CVTEAAIQETQYF
-,few,TRBJ2-3,TRBV5-1,TGCGCCAGCAGCTTGGCTGGGGAGCTGTTGAATACGCAGTATTTT,CASSLAGELLNTQYF
TRBD2,many,TRBJ2-7,TRBV10-3,TGTGCCATCAGGGGACTAGCGGGATCCTACGAGCAGTACTTC,CAIRGLAGSYEQYF
-,-,TRBJ2-3,TRBV7-2,TGTGCCAGCAGCTCCTCCTCGGACCCCCGACGAGATACGCAGTATTTT,CASSSSSDPRRDTQYF
TRBD1,-,TRBJ1-5,TRBV20-1,TGCAGTGCTGGCTCCGGGACAGGGGTCGGGAGCAATCAGCCCCAGCATTTT,CSAGSGTGVGSNQPQHF